This T cell receptor (beta chain) stems from a study of post-analysis software for immune sequencing data. At the level of the study: The cohort encompassed relapsing-remitting, secondary progressive and progressive-relapsing multiple sclerosis disease courses.

Unique molecular identifiers were present in the TCR beta cDNA libraries. Input of 1 to 10 million T cells yielded a few hundred thousand cDNA molecules. One entry per CDR3 protein results from TCRdb running MiXCR on the PCR reads. Altogether some 500,000 distinct CDR3 sequences are present, approximately 45% being singletons, with the ten largest covering roughly 12%. To note about this clonotype: Its antigen is unidentified.

Findings and limits, study-wide: Batch-matched samples strongly co-clustered by F measure. Roughly five TRBV segments were more frequent in patients than controls; TRBV5-6, TRBV5-1 and TRBV20-1 belonged to this group.

V shed 4 bases and J shed 1 base, with 13 bases lying between them. Germline V CDR1 and CDR2: LNHNV, YYDKDF (reference sequence). The CDR3 extends over 16 amino acids. The chain combines TRBV15 with TRBJ1-4; D is ambiguous. The clonotype comes from a girl under 18 with multiple sclerosis. Sequenced input: blood. CDR3 in amino acids: CATSNSPQLTNEKLFF. Here the CDR3 DNA reads TGTGCCACCAGCAATTCCCCACAGCTAACTAATGAAAAACTGTTTTTT. Supplemented by reference TRBV15 and TRBJ1-4, the full variable domain reads DAMVIQNPRYQVTQFGKPVTLSCSQTLNHNVMYWYQQKSSQAPKLLFHYYDKDFNNEADTPDNFQSRRPNTSFCFLDIRSPGLGDTAMYLCATSNSPQLTNEKLFFGSGTQLSVL.